Listed here is a single T cell receptor beta chain. The target antigen is unknown. Using immunoSEQ multiplex PCR, the repertoire was profiled, and TCRdb retains in-frame clones only, with some absent. Altogether tens of thousands of clones are present, roughly 90% being singletons, with the ten largest covering approximately 0.6%. The data belong to a study of graft-versus-host responses after intestinal transplantation. For the study at large: Grafts were multivisceral, liver-intestinal, or isolated intestinal. Following induction with anti-thymocyte globulin, all recipients were given tacrolimus and steroids for about three years. Broader study findings: GvH clones turned up in recipient marrow; some had shown up first in ileum or blood. Patients who carried graft-donor T cell macrochimerism also had high graft-versus-host to host-versus-graft clonal ratios in their allografts.

This CDR3 has 15 amino acids. CDR1 is MNHNS, CDR2 SASEGT, per germline. The ends lost 6 bases at V and 2 bases at J; junction bases unmatched: 5. This clonotype originated in a human donor who was the organ donor for an intestinal transplant. The chain joins TRBV6-1 to TRBJ2-1, with 9 bases identical to TRBD1. This specimen consisted of unstimulated CD4+ T cells sorted from spleen or lymph node cells, obtained before transplant. In nucleotides, the CDR3 is TGTGCCAGCAGGTACACAGGGGGCGCCTACAATGAGCAGTTCTTC. It translates to CASRYTGGAYNEQFF.